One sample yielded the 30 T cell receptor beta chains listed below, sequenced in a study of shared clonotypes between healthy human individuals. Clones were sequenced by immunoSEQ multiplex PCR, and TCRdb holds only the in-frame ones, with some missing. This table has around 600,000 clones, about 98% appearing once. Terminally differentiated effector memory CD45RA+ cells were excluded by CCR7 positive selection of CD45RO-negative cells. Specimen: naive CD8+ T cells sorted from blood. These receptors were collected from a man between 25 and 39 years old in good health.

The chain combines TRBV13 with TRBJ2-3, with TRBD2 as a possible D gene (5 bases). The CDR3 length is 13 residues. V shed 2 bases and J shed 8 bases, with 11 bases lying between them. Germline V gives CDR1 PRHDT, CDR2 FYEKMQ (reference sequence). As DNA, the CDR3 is TGTGCCAGCAGCTTAAACCGGGCGGGTACGCAGTATTTT. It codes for CASSLNRAGTQYF. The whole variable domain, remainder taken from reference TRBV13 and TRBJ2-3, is AAGVIQSPRHLIKEKRETATLKCYPIPRHDTVYWYQQGPGQDPQFLISFYEKMQSDKGSIPDRFSAQQFSDYHSELNMSSLELGDSALYFCASSLNRAGTQYFGPGTRLTVL.

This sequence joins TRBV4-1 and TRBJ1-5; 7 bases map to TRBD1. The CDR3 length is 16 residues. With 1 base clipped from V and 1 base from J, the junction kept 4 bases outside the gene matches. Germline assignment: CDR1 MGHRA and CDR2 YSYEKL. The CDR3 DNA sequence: TGCGCCAGCAGCCAAGCCGGGACAGCAAGCAATCAGCCCCAGCATTTT. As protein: CASSQAGTASNQPQHF.

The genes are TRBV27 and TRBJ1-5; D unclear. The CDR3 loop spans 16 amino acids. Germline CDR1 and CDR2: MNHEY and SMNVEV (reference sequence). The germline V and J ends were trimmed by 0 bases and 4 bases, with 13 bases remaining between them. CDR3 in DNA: TGTGCCAGCAGTTTATCGTCGGGGTTGGGAAATCAGCCCCAGCATTTT. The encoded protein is CASSLSSGLGNQPQHF.

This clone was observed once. This chain's CDR3 is CSVEDLGGLSGNTIYF. The CDR3 nucleotides read TGCAGCGTTGAAGATCTGGGGGGGCTTTCGGGAAACACCATATATTTT. V usage is TRBV29-1 and J usage is TRBJ1-3; maybe TRBD1 (6 bases). CDR1 and CDR2 (germline): SQVTM, ANQGSEA. Trimming removed 0 bases from V and 4 bases from J, with 16 bases in between. CDR3 length: 16 residues.

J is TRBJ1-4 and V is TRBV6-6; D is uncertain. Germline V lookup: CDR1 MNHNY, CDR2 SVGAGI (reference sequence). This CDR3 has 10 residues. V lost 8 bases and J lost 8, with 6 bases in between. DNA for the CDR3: TGTGCCAGCCTGGGAGAAAAACTGTTTTTT. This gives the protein CASLGEKLFF.

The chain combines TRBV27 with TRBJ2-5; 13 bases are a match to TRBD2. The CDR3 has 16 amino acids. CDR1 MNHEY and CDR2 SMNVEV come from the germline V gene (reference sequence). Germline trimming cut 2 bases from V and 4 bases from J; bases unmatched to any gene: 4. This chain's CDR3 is CASSLRLAGGRETQYF. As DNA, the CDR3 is TGTGCCAGCAGTTTAAGACTAGCGGGAGGCCGAGAGACCCAGTACTTC.

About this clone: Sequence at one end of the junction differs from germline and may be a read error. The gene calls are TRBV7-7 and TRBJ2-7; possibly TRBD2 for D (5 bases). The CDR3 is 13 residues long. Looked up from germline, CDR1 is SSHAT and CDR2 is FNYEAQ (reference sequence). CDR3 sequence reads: CASSSGVSYEQYF. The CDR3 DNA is TGTGCTAGCAGCTCCGGGGTATCCTACGAGCAGTACTTC.

DNA for the CDR3: TGTGCCAGCAGCGTGGGACAGGGGTTAGATGGCTACACCTTC. Amino acids: CASSVGQGLDGYTF. The rearrangement links TRBV5-5 to TRBJ1-2, with 10 bases identical to TRBD1. From germline, CDR1 is SGHKS and CDR2 YYEKEE (reference sequence). This CDR3 has 14 amino acids. The V gene end was trimmed by 4 bases and the J gene end by 6 bases; junction bases not matched to a gene: 6.

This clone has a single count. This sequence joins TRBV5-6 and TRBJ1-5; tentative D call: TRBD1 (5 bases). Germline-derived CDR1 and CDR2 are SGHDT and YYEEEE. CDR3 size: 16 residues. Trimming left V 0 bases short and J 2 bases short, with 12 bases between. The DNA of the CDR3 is TGTGCCAGCAGCTTGGGGCAGGGAGGGCGCAATCAGCCCCAGCATTTT. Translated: CASSLGQGGRNQPQHF. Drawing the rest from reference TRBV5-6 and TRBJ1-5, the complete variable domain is DAGVTQSPTHLIKTRGQQVTLRCSPKSGHDTVSWYQQALGQGPQFIFQYYEEEERQRGNFPDRFSGHQFPNYSSELNVNALLLGDSALYLCASSLGQGGRNQPQHFGDGTRLSIL.

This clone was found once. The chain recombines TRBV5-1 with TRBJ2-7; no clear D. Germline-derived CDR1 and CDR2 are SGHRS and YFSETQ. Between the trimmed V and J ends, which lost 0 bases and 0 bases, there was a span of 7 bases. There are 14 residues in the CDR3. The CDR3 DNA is TGCGCCAGCAGCTTGGTTTGGGGCTCCTACGAGCAGTACTTC. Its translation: CASSLVWGSYEQYF.

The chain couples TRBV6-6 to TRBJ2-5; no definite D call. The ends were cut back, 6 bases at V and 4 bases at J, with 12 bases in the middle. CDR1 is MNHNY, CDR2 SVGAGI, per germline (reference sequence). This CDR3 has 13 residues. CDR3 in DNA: TGTGCCAGCAGCCCAAGTGAGCCAGAGACCCAGTACTTC. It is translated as CASSPSEPETQYF.

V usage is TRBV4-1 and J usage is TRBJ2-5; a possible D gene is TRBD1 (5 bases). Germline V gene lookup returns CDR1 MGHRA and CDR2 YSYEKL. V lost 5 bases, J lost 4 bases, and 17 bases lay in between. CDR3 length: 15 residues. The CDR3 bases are TGCGCCAGCAGCGAAAGTTATGGCAGGGTAGAGACCCAGTACTTC. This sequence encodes CASSESYGRVETQYF.

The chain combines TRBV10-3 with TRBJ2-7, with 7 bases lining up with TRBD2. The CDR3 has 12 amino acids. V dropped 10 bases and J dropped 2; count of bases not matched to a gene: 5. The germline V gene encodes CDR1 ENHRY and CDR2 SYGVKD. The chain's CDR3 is CATRGEAYEQYF. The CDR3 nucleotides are TGTGCCACTCGGGGGGAGGCCTACGAGCAGTACTTC.

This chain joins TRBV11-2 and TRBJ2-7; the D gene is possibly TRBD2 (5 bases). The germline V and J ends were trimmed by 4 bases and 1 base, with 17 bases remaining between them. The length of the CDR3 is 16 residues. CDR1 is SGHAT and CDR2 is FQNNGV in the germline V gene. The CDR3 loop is CASSSPFTGFSYEQYF. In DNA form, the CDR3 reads TGTGCCAGCAGCTCGCCATTTACGGGATTTTCCTACGAGCAGTACTTC.

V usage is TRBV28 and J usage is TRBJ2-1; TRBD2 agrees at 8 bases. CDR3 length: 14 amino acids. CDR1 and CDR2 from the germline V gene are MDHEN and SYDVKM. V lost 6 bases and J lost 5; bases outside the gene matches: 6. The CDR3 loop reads CASSPGTSHNEQFF. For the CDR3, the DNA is TGTGCCAGCAGCCCCGGGACTAGTCACAATGAGCAGTTCTTC.

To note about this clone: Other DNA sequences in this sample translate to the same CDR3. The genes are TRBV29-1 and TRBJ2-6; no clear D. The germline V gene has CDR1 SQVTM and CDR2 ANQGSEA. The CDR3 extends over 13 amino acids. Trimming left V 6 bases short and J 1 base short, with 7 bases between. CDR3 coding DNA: TGCAGCGTCAGGACGTCTGGGGCCAACGTCCTGACTTTC. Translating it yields CSVRTSGANVLTF.

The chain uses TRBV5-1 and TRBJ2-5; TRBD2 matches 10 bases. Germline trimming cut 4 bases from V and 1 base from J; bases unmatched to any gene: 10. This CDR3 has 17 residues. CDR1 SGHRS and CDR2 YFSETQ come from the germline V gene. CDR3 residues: CASSTGPLAGAQETQYF. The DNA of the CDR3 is TGCGCCAGCAGCACCGGACCTCTAGCGGGAGCCCAAGAGACCCAGTACTTC.

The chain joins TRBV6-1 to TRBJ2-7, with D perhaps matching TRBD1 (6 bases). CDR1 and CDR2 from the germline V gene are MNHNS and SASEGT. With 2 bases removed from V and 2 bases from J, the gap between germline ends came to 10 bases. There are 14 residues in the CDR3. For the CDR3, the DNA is TGTGCCAGCAGTGAATACACAGGGACCTACGAGCAGTACTTC. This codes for CASSEYTGTYEQYF.

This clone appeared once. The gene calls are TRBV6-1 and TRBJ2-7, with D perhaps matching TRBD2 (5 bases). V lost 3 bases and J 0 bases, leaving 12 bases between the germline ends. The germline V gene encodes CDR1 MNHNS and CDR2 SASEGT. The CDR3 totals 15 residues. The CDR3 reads CASSEISGISYEQYF. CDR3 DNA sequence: TGTGCCAGCAGTGAGATTTCGGGGATCTCCTACGAGCAGTACTTC.

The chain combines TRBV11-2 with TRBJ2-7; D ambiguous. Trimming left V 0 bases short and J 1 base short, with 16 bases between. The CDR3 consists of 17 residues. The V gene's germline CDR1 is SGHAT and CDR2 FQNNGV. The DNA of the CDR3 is TGTGCCAGCAGCTTAGATGGAATCGGACCCCCTTCCTACGAGCAGTACTTC. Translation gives CASSLDGIGPPSYEQYF.

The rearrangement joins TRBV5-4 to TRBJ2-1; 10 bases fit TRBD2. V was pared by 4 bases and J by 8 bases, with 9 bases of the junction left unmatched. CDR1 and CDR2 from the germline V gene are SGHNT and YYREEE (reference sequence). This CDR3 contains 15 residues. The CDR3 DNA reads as TGTGCCAGCAGCCCTAGCGGGAGCCCTACCGATGAGCAGTTCTTC. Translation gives CASSPSGSPTDEQFF.

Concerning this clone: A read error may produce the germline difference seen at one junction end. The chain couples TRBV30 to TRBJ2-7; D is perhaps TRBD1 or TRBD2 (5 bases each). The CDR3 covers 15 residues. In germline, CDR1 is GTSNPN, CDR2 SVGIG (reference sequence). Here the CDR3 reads CARSGEGRTWYEQYF. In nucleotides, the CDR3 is TGTGCCCGGAGCGGTGAGGGGCGGACATGGTACGAGCAGTACTTC.

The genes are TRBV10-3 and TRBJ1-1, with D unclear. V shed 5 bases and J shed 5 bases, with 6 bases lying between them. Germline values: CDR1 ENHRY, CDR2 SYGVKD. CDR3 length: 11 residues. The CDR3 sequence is CAISTGTEAFF. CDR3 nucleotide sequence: TGTGCCATCAGTACGGGAACTGAAGCTTTCTTT.

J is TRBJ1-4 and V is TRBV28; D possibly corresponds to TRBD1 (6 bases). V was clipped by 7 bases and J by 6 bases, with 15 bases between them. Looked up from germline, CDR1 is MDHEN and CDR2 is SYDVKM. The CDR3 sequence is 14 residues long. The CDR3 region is CASTMTGVYEKLFF. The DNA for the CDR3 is TGTGCCAGCACCATGACAGGAGTGTATGAAAAACTGTTTTTT.

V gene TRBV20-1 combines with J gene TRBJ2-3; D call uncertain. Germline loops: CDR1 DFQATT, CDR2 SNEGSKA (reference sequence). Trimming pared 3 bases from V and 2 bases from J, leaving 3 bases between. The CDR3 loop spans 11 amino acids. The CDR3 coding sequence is TGCAGTGCTAGTTACACAGATACGCAGTATTTT. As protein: CSASYTDTQYF.

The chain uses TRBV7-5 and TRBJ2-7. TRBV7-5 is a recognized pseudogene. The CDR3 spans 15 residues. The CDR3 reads CARSSNQTPSYEQYF. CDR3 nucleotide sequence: TGTGCCAGAAGCTCGAACCAGACGCCCTCCTACGAGCAGTACTTC.

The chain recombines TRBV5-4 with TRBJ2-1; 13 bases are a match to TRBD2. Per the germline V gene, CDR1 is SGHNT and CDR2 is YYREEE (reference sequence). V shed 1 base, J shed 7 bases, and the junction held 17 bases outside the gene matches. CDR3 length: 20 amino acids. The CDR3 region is CASSLTGLAGVTNLLNEQFF. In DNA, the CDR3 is TGTGCCAGCAGCTTGACCGGACTAGCGGGAGTTACAAATCTTTTGAATGAGCAGTTCTTC.

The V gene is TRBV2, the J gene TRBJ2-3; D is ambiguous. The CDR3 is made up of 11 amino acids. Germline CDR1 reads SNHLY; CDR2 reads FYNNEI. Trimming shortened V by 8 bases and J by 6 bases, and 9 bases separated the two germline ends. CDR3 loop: CASPERDTQYF. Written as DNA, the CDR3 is TGTGCCAGCCCTGAACGCGATACGCAGTATTTT.

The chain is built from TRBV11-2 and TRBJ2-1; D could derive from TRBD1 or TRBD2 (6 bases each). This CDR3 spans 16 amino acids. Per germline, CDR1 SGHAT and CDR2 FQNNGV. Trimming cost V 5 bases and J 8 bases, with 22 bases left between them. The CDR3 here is CASSISVGGASDEQFF. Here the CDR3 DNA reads TGTGCCAGCAGCATATCGGTGGGGGGCGCGTCGGATGAGCAGTTCTTC.

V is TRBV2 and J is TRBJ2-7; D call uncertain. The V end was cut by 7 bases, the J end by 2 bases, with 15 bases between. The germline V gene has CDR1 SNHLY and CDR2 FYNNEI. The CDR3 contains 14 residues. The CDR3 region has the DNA TGTGCCAGCACCAACACACCCCGCGCCTACGAGCAGTACTTC. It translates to CASTNTPRAYEQYF.